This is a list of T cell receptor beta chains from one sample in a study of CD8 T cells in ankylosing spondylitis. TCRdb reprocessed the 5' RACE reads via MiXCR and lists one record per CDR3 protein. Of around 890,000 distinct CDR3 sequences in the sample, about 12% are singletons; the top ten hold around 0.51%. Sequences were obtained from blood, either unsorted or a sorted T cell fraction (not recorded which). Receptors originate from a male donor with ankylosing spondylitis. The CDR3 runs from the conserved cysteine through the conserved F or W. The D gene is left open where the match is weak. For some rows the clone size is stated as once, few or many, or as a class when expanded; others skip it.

CDR3 protein: CASSYRVPTRDEQFF
CDR3 DNA: TGTGCCAGCAGTTACAGAGTTCCCACAAGGGATGAGCAGTTCTTC
D gene: NA
clone size: many
J gene: TRBJ2-1
CDR3 length: 15
V gene: TRBV6-2/TRBV6-3

CDR3 protein: CSARYATYEQYF
CDR3 DNA: TGCAGTGCTAGATACGCAACCTACGAGCAGTACTTC
D gene: NA
clone size: NA
J gene: TRBJ2-7
CDR3 length: 12
V gene: TRBV20-1

CDR3 protein: CASNGLQPNQPQHF
CDR3 DNA: TGTGCCAGCAACGGGTTACAGCCTAATCAGCCCCAGCATTTT
D gene: NA
clone size: many
J gene: TRBJ1-5
CDR3 length: 14
V gene: TRBV6-1

CDR3 protein: CASSPSQGGYGYTF
CDR3 DNA: TGTGCCAGCAGCCCATCACAGGGGGGCTATGGCTACACCTTC
D gene: TRBD1
clone size: few
J gene: TRBJ1-2
CDR3 length: 14
V gene: TRBV7-2

CDR3 protein: CSARFGRDFTDTQYF
CDR3 DNA: TGCAGTGCTAGGTTCGGCAGGGACTTCACAGATACGCAGTATTTT
D gene: NA
clone size: NA
J gene: TRBJ2-3
CDR3 length: 15
V gene: TRBV20-1

CDR3 protein: CASSQDGRGGYTF
CDR3 DNA: TGCGCCAGCAGCCAGGACGGGCGGGGTGGCTACACCTTC
D gene: NA
clone size: many
J gene: TRBJ1-2
CDR3 length: 13
V gene: TRBV5-1

CDR3 protein: CASTPSSGGTDTQYF
CDR3 DNA: TGTGCCAGCACCCCCAGTAGCGGGGGCACAGATACGCAGTATTTT
D gene: TRBD2
clone size: NA
J gene: TRBJ2-3
CDR3 length: 15
V gene: TRBV7-2

CDR3 protein: CSVARGQDTEAFF
CDR3 DNA: TGCAGCGTTGCCAGGGGGCAGGACACTGAAGCTTTCTTT
D gene: TRBD1
clone size: NA
J gene: TRBJ1-1
CDR3 length: 13
V gene: TRBV29-1

CDR3 protein: CASSPGREEQYF
CDR3 DNA: TGTGCCAGCAGCCCGGGCCGTGAGGAGCAGTACTTC
D gene: NA
clone size: once
J gene: TRBJ2-7
CDR3 length: 12
V gene: TRBV4-2

CDR3 protein: CSATGGGTEAFF
CDR3 DNA: TGCAGCGCGACAGGTGGGGGAACTGAAGCTTTCTTT
D gene: NA
clone size: few
J gene: TRBJ1-1
CDR3 length: 12
V gene: TRBV29-1

CDR3 protein: CAIRANTEAFF
CDR3 DNA: TGTGCCATACGGGCGAACACTGAAGCTTTCTTT
D gene: NA
clone size: many
J gene: TRBJ1-1
CDR3 length: 11
V gene: TRBV10-3

CDR3 protein: CASSFRLAAEGEQFF
CDR3 DNA: TGTGCCAGCAGCTTTCGACTAGCAGCTGAGGGGGAGCAGTTCTTC
D gene: TRBD2
clone size: NA
J gene: TRBJ2-1
CDR3 length: 15
V gene: TRBV7-2

CDR3 protein: CAIHGAGGSADTQYF
CDR3 DNA: TGTGCCATTCACGGAGCGGGAGGATCCGCAGATACGCAGTATTTT
D gene: TRBD2
clone size: NA
J gene: TRBJ2-3
CDR3 length: 15
V gene: TRBV28

CDR3 protein: CASSLEGADRSYEQYF
CDR3 DNA: TGCGCCAGCAGCTTGGAAGGCGCGGACAGGTCCTACGAGCAGTACTTC
D gene: TRBD1
clone size: many
J gene: TRBJ2-7
CDR3 length: 16
V gene: TRBV5-1

CDR3 protein: CASSLMLNEKLFF
CDR3 DNA: TGTGCCAGCAGCTTAATGCTTAATGAAAAACTGTTTTTT
D gene: NA
clone size: NA
J gene: TRBJ1-4
CDR3 length: 13
V gene: TRBV7-2

CDR3 protein: CSAPMGTVPYEQYF
CDR3 DNA: TGCAGTGCTCCGATGGGGACCGTTCCCTACGAGCAGTACTTC
D gene: NA
clone size: many
J gene: TRBJ2-7
CDR3 length: 14
V gene: TRBV20-1

CDR3 protein: CSATAGGPNEKLFF
CDR3 DNA: TGCAGTGCTACCGCCGGGGGTCCTAATGAAAAACTGTTTTTT
D gene: NA
clone size: NA
J gene: TRBJ1-4
CDR3 length: 14
V gene: TRBV20-1

CDR3 protein: CASSPDGPTNEKLFF
CDR3 DNA: TGTGCCAGCAGTCCCGACGGCCCGACTAATGAAAAACTGTTTTTT
D gene: NA
clone size: NA
J gene: TRBJ1-4
CDR3 length: 15
V gene: TRBV5-4

CDR3 protein: CATYGRAGSYEQYF
CDR3 DNA: TGTGCCACTTACGGGAGGGCCGGGTCCTACGAGCAGTACTTC
D gene: TRBD2
clone size: many
J gene: TRBJ2-7
CDR3 length: 14
V gene: TRBV28

CDR3 protein: CASSVQAMNTEAFF
CDR3 DNA: TGTGCCAGCAGCGTACAGGCCATGAACACTGAAGCTTTCTTT
D gene: NA
clone size: few
J gene: TRBJ1-1
CDR3 length: 14
V gene: TRBV9

CDR3 protein: CASSLREGNTEAFF
CDR3 DNA: TGTGCCAGCAGCTTACGAGAGGGGAACACTGAAGCTTTCTTT
D gene: NA
clone size: many
J gene: TRBJ1-1
CDR3 length: 14
V gene: TRBV7-2

CDR3 protein: CASSYSWSSNQPQHF
CDR3 DNA: TGTGCCAGCAGTTACTCTTGGAGTAGCAATCAGCCCCAGCATTTT
D gene: NA
clone size: many
J gene: TRBJ1-5
CDR3 length: 15
V gene: TRBV6-5

CDR3 protein: CSARAIGGNTEAFF
CDR3 DNA: TGCAGTGCTAGAGCTATTGGGGGGAACACTGAAGCTTTCTTT
D gene: NA
clone size: NA
J gene: TRBJ1-1
CDR3 length: 14
V gene: TRBV20-1

CDR3 protein: CASSFSDSSDEQYF
CDR3 DNA: TGCGCCAGCAGCTTTAGCGACAGCTCCGACGAGCAGTACTTC
D gene: NA
clone size: few
J gene: TRBJ2-7
CDR3 length: 14
V gene: TRBV5-1

CDR3 protein: CASSFGPGADTQYF
CDR3 DNA: TGTGCCAGCAGTTTTGGGCCGGGGGCAGATACGCAGTATTTT
D gene: NA
clone size: few
J gene: TRBJ2-3
CDR3 length: 14
V gene: TRBV27

CDR3 protein: CAISDGRAREQFF
CDR3 DNA: TGTGCCATCAGTGACGGGAGGGCCAGGGAGCAGTTCTTC
D gene: TRBD2
clone size: many
J gene: TRBJ2-1
CDR3 length: 13
V gene: TRBV10-3

CDR3 protein: CASSLAISGENTGELFF
CDR3 DNA: TGTGCCAGCAGCTTAGCAATCTCCGGGGAAAACACCGGGGAGCTGTTTTTT
D gene: NA
clone size: many
J gene: TRBJ2-2
CDR3 length: 17
V gene: TRBV7-6

CDR3 protein: CASSPGPDSPLHF
CDR3 DNA: TGCGCCAGCAGCCCGGGACCTGATTCACCCCTCCACTTT
D gene: NA
clone size: many
J gene: TRBJ1-6
CDR3 length: 13
V gene: TRBV5-1

CDR3 protein: CASSVGGTGYEQYF
CDR3 DNA: TGTGCCAGCAGCGTAGGCGGGACAGGCTACGAGCAGTACTTC
D gene: TRBD1
clone size: NA
J gene: TRBJ2-7
CDR3 length: 14
V gene: TRBV9

CDR3 protein: CASSRDVSVAFGDTQYF
CDR3 DNA: TGCGCCAGCAGCCGTGACGTTAGCGTGGCCTTTGGGGATACGCAGTATTTT
D gene: NA
clone size: many
J gene: TRBJ2-3
CDR3 length: 17
V gene: TRBV4-1

CDR3 protein: CASSTSSDHTLLF
CDR3 DNA: TGTGCCAGCAGCACGTCTTCGGACCATACGCTCCTTTTT
D gene: NA
clone size: many
J gene: TRBJ1-4
CDR3 length: 13
V gene: TRBV6-1

CDR3 protein: CASSQAIGPYNEQFF
CDR3 DNA: TGTGCCAGCAGCCAAGCGATCGGGCCATACAATGAGCAGTTCTTC
D gene: NA
clone size: few
J gene: TRBJ2-1
CDR3 length: 15
V gene: TRBV3-1

CDR3 protein: CASSRPSAGDTEAFF
CDR3 DNA: TGTGCCAGCAGCCGACCCTCCGCAGGGGACACTGAAGCTTTCTTT
D gene: NA
clone size: NA
J gene: TRBJ1-1
CDR3 length: 15
V gene: TRBV7-9

CDR3 protein: CASSSRGGDDTEAFF
CDR3 DNA: TGTGCCAGCAGCTCACGGGGAGGGGATGACACTGAAGCTTTCTTT
D gene: NA
clone size: NA
J gene: TRBJ1-1
CDR3 length: 15
V gene: TRBV7-9

CDR3 protein: CRTGQGINYGYTF
CDR3 DNA: TGCAGAACCGGGCAGGGAATTAACTATGGCTACACCTTC
D gene: NA
clone size: few
J gene: TRBJ1-2
CDR3 length: 13
V gene: TRBV20-1

CDR3 protein: CSGSREAGYGYTF
CDR3 DNA: TGCAGCGGCTCAAGGGAGGCTGGGTATGGCTACACCTTC
D gene: NA
clone size: many
J gene: TRBJ1-2
CDR3 length: 13
V gene: TRBV29-1

CDR3 protein: CASSLRGTPQETQYF
CDR3 DNA: TGCGCCAGCAGCTTGCGGGGGACTCCCCAAGAGACCCAGTACTTC
D gene: NA
clone size: few
J gene: TRBJ2-5
CDR3 length: 15
V gene: TRBV5-1

CDR3 protein: CATPSGTGENGYTF
CDR3 DNA: TGCGCCACCCCGTCGGGGACGGGGGAGAATGGCTACACCTTC
D gene: NA
clone size: NA
J gene: TRBJ1-2
CDR3 length: 14
V gene: TRBV23-1

CDR3 protein: CASSFRDSLSYEQYF
CDR3 DNA: TGCGCCAGCAGCTTTCGTGACAGCCTCTCCTACGAGCAGTACTTC
D gene: NA
clone size: NA
J gene: TRBJ2-7
CDR3 length: 15
V gene: TRBV5-1